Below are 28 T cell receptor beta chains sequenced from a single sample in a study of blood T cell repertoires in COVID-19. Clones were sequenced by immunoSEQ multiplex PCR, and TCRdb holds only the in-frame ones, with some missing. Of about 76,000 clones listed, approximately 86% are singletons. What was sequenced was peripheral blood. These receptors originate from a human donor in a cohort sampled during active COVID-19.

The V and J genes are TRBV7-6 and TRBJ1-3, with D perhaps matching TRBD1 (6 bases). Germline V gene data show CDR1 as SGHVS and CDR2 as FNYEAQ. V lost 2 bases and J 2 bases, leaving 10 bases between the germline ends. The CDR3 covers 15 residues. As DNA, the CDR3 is TGTGCCAGCAGCTTAAGGGGGGGCGCTGGAAACACCATATATTTT. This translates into CASSLRGGAGNTIYF.

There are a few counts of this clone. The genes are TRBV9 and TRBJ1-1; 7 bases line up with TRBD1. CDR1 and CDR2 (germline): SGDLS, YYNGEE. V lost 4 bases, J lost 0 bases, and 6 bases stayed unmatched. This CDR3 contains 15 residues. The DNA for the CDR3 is TGTGCCAGCAGCCCTCGACAGGGATTGAACACTGAAGCTTTCTTT. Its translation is CASSPRQGLNTEAFF.

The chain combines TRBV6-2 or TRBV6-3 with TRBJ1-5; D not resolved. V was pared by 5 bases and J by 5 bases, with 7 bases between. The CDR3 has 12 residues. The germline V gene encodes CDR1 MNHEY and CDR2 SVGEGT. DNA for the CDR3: TGTGCCAGCAGTAATAGAGATCAGCCCCAGCATTTT. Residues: CASSNRDQPQHF.

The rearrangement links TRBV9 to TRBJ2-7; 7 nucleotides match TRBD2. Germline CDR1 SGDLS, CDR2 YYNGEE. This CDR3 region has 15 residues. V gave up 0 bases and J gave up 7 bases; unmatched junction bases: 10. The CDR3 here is CASSVDGTGRREQYF. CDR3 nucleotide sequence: TGTGCCAGCAGCGTAGACGGGACCGGGAGGAGGGAGCAGTACTTC.

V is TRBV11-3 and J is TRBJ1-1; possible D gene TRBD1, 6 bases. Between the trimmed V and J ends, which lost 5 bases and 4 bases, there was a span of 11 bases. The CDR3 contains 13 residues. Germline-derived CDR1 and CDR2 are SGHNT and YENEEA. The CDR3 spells CASSEIGGTEAFF. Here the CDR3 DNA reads TGTGCCAGCAGCGAGATAGGGGGCACTGAAGCTTTCTTT.

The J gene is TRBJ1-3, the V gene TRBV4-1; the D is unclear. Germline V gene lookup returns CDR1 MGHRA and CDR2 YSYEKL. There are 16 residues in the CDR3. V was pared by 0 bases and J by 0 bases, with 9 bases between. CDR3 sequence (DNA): TGCGCCAGCAGCCAAGAGCAGGCAGCCTCTGGAAACACCATATATTTT. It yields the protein CASSQEQAASGNTIYF.

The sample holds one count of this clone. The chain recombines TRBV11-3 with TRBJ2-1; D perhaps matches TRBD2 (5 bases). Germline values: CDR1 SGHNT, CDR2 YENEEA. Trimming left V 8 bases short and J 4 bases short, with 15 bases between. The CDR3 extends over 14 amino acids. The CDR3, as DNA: TGTGCCAGCTCTCAATCAAGCGGATACAATGAGCAGTTCTTC. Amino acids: CASSQSSGYNEQFF.

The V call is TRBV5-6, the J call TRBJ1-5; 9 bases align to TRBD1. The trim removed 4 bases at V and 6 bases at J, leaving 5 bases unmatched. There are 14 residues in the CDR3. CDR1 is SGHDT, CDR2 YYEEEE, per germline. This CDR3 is CASSPQGAGQPQHF. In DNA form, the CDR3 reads TGTGCCAGCAGCCCACAGGGGGCTGGTCAGCCCCAGCATTTT.

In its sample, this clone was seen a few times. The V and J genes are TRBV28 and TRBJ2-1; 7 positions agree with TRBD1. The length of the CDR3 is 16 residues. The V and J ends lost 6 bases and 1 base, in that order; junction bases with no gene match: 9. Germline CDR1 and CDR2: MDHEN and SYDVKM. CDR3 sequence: CASRTTGVGSYNEQFF. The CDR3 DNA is TGTGCCAGCAGGACCACAGGGGTGGGGTCCTACAATGAGCAGTTCTTC. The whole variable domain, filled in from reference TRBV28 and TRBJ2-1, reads DVKVTQSSRYLVKRTGEKVFLECVQDMDHENMFWYRQDPGLGLRLIYFSYDVKMKEKGDIPEGYSVSREKKERFSLILESASTNQTSMYLCASRTTGVGSYNEQFFGPGTRLTVL.

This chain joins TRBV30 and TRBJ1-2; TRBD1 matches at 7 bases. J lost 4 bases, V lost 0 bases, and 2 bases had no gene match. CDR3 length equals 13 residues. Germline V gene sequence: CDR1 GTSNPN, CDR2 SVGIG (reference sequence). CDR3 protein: CAWSVKGAYGYTF. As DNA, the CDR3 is TGTGCCTGGAGTGTGAAGGGGGCCTATGGCTACACCTTC.

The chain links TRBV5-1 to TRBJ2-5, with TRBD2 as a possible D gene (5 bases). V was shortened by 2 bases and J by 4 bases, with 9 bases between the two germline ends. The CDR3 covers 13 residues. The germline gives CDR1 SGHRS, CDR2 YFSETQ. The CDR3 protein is CASSLLEGETQYF. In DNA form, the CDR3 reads TGCGCCAGCAGCTTATTAGAGGGAGAGACCCAGTACTTC.

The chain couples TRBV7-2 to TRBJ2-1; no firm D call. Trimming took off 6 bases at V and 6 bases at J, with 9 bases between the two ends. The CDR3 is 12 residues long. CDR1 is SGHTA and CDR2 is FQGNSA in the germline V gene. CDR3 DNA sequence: TGTGCCAGCAGTACCCCAGGCAATGAGCAGTTCTTC. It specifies CASSTPGNEQFF.

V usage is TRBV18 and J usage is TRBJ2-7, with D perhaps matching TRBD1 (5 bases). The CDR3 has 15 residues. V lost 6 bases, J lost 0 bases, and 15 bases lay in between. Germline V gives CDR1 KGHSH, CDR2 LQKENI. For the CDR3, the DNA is TGTGCCAGCTCTCCCCGGGCAGGGAACTCCTACGAGCAGTACTTC. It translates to CASSPRAGNSYEQYF.

The CDR3 DNA is TGTGCCAGCAGTGAGTCGGCGGCAATAGACAATGAGCAGTTCTTC. Amino acid sequence: CASSESAAIDNEQFF. This chain joins TRBV6-1 and TRBJ2-1, with D unresolved. Germline CDR1 and CDR2: MNHNS and SASEGT. This CDR3 is built from 15 residues. V lost 3 bases, J lost 5 bases, and 14 bases lay in between.

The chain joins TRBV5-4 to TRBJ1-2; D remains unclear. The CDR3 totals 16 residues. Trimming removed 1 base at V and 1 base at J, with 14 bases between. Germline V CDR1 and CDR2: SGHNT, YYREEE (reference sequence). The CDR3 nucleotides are TGTGCCAGCAGCTTGCCCCTTGCACAATTTAACTATGGCTACACCTTC. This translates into CASSLPLAQFNYGYTF.

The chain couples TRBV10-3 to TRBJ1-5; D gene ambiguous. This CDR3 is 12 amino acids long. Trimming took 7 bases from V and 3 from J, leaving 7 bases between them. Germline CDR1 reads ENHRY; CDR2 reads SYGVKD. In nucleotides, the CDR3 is TGTGCCATCAAGGACTCCAATCAGCCCCAGCATTTT. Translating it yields CAIKDSNQPQHF.

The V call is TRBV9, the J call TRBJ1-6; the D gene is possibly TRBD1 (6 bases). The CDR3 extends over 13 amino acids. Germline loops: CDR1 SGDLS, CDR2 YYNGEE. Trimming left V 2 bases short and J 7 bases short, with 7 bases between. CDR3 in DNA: TGTGCCAGCAGCGTGCAGGGGAATTCACCCCTCCACTTT. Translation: CASSVQGNSPLHF.

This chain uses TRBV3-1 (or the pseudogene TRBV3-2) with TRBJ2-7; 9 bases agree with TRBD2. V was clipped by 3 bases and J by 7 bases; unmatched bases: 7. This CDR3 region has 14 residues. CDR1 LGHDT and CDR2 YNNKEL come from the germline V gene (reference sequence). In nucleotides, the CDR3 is TGTGCCAGCAGCCACCGGACTAGCGTTGGAGAGCAGTACTTC. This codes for CASSHRTSVGEQYF.

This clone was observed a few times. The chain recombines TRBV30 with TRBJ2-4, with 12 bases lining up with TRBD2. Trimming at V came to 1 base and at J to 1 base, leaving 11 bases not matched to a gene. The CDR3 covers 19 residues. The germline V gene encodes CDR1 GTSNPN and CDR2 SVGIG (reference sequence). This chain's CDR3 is CAWSDRLAGVVFAKNIQYF. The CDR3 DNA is TGTGCCTGGAGTGACCGACTAGCGGGAGTGGTGTTCGCCAAAAACATTCAGTACTTC. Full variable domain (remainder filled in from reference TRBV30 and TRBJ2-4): SQTIHQWPATLVQPVGSPLSLECTVEGTSNPNLYWYRQAAGRGLQLLFYSVGIGQISSEVPQNLSASRPQDRQFILSSKKLLLSDSGFYLCAWSDRLAGVVFAKNIQYFGAGTRLSVL.

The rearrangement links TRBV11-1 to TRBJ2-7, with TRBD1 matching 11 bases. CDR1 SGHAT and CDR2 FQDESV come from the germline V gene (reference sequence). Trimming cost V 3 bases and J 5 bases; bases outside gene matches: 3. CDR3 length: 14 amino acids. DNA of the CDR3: TGTGCCAGCAGCTTCGGGACAGGGGGAGACGAGCAGTACTTC. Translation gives CASSFGTGGDEQYF.

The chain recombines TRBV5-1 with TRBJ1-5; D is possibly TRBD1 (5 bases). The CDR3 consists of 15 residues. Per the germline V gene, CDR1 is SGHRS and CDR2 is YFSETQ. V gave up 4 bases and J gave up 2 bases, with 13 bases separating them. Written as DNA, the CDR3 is TGCGCCAGCAGCCCCCAAGGGGCGGGCAATCAGCCCCAGCATTTT. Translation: CASSPQGAGNQPQHF.

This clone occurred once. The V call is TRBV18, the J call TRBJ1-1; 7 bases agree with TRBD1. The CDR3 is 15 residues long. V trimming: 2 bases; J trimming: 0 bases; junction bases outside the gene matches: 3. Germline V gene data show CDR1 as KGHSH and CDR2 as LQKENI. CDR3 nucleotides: TGTGCCAGCTCACCAGTGGGACAGATGAACACTGAAGCTTTCTTT. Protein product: CASSPVGQMNTEAFF.

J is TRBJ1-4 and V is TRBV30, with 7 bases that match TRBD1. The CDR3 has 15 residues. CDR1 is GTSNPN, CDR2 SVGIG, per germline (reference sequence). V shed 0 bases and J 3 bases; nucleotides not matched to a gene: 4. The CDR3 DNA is TGTGCCTGGAGTGTACTTGGGACAGCTAATGAAAAACTGTTTTTT. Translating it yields CAWSVLGTANEKLFF.

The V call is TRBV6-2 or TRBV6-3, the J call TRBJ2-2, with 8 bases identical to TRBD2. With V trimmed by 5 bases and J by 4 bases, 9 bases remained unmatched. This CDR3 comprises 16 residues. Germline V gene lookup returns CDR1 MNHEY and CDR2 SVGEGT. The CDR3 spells CASSALSLAVTGELFF. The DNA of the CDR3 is TGTGCCAGCAGTGCTCTTTCACTAGCGGTCACCGGGGAGCTGTTTTTT.

CDR3 DNA: TGTGCCAGCTCACCACTAAGCACACCCCGACAAGCTAACTATGGCTACACCTTC. Translation: CASSPLSTPRQANYGYTF. The chain is built from TRBV18 and TRBJ1-2; D ambiguous. The germline V and J ends were trimmed by 1 base and 0 bases, with 18 bases remaining between them. Germline CDR1 and CDR2: KGHSH and LQKENI. There are 18 residues in the CDR3.

For the CDR3, the DNA is TGTGCCAGCAGCCCACCAGGGGGGGACAGGGTCCATGAGCAGTTCTTC. Its protein product is CASSPPGGDRVHEQFF. The rearrangement links TRBV7-3 to TRBJ2-1, with 9 bases aligning to TRBD1. This CDR3 is 16 amino acids long. Germline CDR1 SGHTA, CDR2 FQGTGA. V was pared by 5 bases and J by 8 bases, with 13 bases of the junction left unmatched.

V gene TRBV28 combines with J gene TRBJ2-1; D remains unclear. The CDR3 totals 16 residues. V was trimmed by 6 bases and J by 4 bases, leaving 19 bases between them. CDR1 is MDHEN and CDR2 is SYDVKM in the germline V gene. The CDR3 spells CASRTDLRVFYNEQFF. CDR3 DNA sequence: TGTGCCAGCAGGACTGACCTACGGGTCTTTTACAATGAGCAGTTCTTC.

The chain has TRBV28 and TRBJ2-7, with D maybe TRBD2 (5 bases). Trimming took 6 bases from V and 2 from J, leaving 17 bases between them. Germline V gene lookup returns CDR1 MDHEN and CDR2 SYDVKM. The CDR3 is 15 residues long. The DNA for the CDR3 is TGTGCCAGCAGAGCCCGACCCGGGATAACCTACGAGCAGTACTTC. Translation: CASRARPGITYEQYF.